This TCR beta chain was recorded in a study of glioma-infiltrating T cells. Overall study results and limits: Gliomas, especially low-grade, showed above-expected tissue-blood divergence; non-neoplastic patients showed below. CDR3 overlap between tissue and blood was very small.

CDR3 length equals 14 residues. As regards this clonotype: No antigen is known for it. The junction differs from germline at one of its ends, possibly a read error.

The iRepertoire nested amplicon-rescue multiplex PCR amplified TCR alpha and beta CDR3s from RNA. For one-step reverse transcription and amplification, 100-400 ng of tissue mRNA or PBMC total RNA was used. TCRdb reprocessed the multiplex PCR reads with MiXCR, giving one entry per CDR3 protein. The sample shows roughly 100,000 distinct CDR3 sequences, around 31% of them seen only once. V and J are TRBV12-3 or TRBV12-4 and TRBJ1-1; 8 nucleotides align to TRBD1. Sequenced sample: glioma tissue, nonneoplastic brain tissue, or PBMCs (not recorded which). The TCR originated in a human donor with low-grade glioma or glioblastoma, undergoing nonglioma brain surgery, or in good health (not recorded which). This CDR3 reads CANSLMDRDTEAFF. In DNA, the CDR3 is TGTGCCAACAGTCTAATGGACAGGGACACTGAAGCTTTCTTT.